A single sample gave rise to the 21 T cell receptor beta chains below, sequenced in a study of blood T cell repertoires in COVID-19. Sequencing used immunoSEQ multiplex PCR; TCRdb keeps in-frame clones, though not all of them. The repertoire holds 300,000 to 450,000 clones, with 88% as singletons. Sequencing was carried out using PBMCs or T cells enriched from blood (not recorded which). All receptors derive from a woman in her twenties or thirties who had been exposed to COVID-19.

J is TRBJ1-3 and V is TRBV5-6; D is unclear. CDR3 size: 15 residues. CDR1 SGHDT and CDR2 YYEEEE come from the germline V gene. V shed 0 bases and J shed 0 bases, with 7 bases lying between them. CDR3: CASSLAPNSGNTIYF. In DNA, the CDR3 is TGTGCCAGCAGCTTGGCCCCAAACTCTGGAAACACCATATATTTT.

This CDR3 is CASSFDSYRGYNSPLHF. The CDR3 nucleotides are TGTGCCAGCAGCTTCGACAGTTACCGGGGGTATAATTCACCCCTCCACTTT. V and J are TRBV5-8 and TRBJ1-6; perhaps TRBD1 as D (5 bases). The CDR3 runs 17 residues. V was cut by 2 bases and J by 4 bases, with 16 bases left in between. Germline assignment: CDR1 SGHTS and CDR2 YDEGEE. The full variable domain, with the rest looked up from reference TRBV5-8 and TRBJ1-6, is EAGVTQSPTHLIKTRGQQATLRCSPISGHTSVYWYQQALGLGLQFLLWYDEGEERNRGNFPPRFSGRQFPNYSSELNVNALELEDSALYLCASSFDSYRGYNSPLHFGNGTRLTVT.

The chain has TRBV7-6 and TRBJ2-6, with D perhaps matching TRBD2 (5 bases). Germline CDR1 is SGHVS and CDR2 is FNYEAQ. Trimming took off 1 base at V and 0 bases at J, with 13 bases between the two ends. This CDR3 has 18 amino acids. The CDR3 DNA follows: TGTGCCAGCAGCTTAGTGGAAATTACTAGCTCTGGGGCCAACGTCCTGACTTTC. Its translation is CASSLVEITSSGANVLTF.

CDR3 residues: CASSLATGDVGQPQHF. In DNA, the CDR3 is TGTGCCAGCAGCTTAGCCACAGGGGATGTCGGTCAGCCCCAGCATTTT. The gene calls are TRBV7-9 and TRBJ1-5; 7 nucleotides agree with TRBD1. Germline V gene lookup returns CDR1 SEHNR and CDR2 FQNEAQ (reference sequence). The CDR3 is 16 residues long. The V segment lost 0 bases and the J segment 6 bases; nucleotides outside the gene matches: 8.

In nucleotides, the CDR3 is TGTGCCAGCAGCTTGGGGGCGGCCCCTGGGCATGGCTACACCTTC. This encodes CASSLGAAPGHGYTF. This chain joins TRBV7-2 and TRBJ1-2, with D possibly TRBD1 on 6 matching bases. Germline assignment: CDR1 SGHTA and CDR2 FQGNSA. Deletions cut 3 bases from V and 6 bases from J, with 17 bases between. The length of the CDR3 is 15 residues.

The chain joins TRBV6-1 to TRBJ2-7; TRBD1 might be the D (6 bases). V was pared by 2 bases and J by 2 bases, with 19 bases between. This CDR3 has 17 residues. Per germline, CDR1 MNHNS and CDR2 SASEGT. CDR3 DNA: TGTGCCAGCAGTGAAAAGTGGGGACAAAATCCCCCCTACGAGCAGTACTTC. It is translated as CASSEKWGQNPPYEQYF.

CDR3 in DNA: TGTGCCAGCACCATTGGCTGGGCAGGTTTGCATTTT. This sequence encodes CASTIGWAGLHF. This chain connects TRBV6-5 to TRBJ1-5, with D unresolved. V lost 7 bases and J 15 bases, leaving 19 bases between the germline ends. The CDR3 is 12 residues long. Per germline, CDR1 MNHEY and CDR2 SVGAGI.

This chain joins TRBV4-1 and TRBJ2-1, with 7 nucleotides matching TRBD2. V lost 4 bases and J lost 8; bases outside the gene matches: 17. The CDR3 covers 17 residues. CDR1 is MGHRA, CDR2 YSYEKL, per germline. The CDR3 loop reads CASSPGGGSPPNDEQFF. The CDR3 region has the DNA TGCGCCAGCAGCCCCGGAGGCGGGAGTCCTCCTAACGATGAGCAGTTCTTC.

This chain uses TRBV4-1 with TRBJ2-7; 10 positions agree with TRBD1. Germline V gene sequence: CDR1 MGHRA, CDR2 YSYEKL. The CDR3 spans 16 residues. With V trimmed by 0 bases and J by 5 bases, 7 bases remained unmatched. CDR3 in DNA: TGCGCCAGCAGCCAAGATCAGGGGACAGGGGTCCACGAGCAGTACTTC. Amino acids: CASSQDQGTGVHEQYF.

The chain is built from TRBV3-1 (or the pseudogene TRBV3-2) and TRBJ1-4; 8 bases align to TRBD1. The CDR3 loop spans 19 amino acids. V dropped 5 bases and J dropped 3; count of bases not matched to a gene: 17. Germline CDR1 reads LGHDT; CDR2 reads YNNKEL (reference sequence). The DNA of the CDR3 is TGTGCCAGCAGCACTGGACAGGGATCCCTTTTGATGGCTAATGAAAAACTGTTTTTT. This codes for CASSTGQGSLLMANEKLFF.

V is TRBV6-5 and J is TRBJ2-1; TRBD1 matches at 8 bases. Germline CDR1 is MNHEY and CDR2 is SVGAGI. The CDR3 length is 15 residues. J gave up 5 bases and V 5 bases, and 8 bases lay outside the gene matches. This CDR3 is CASSLDRVRDNEQFF. DNA for the CDR3: TGTGCCAGCAGTCTGGACAGGGTCCGCGACAATGAGCAGTTCTTC.

The chain uses TRBV30 and TRBJ2-1, with 7 positions matching TRBD2. The germline V gene encodes CDR1 GTSNPN and CDR2 SVGIG (reference sequence). The ends lost 2 bases at V and 2 bases at J; junction bases unmatched: 3. The CDR3 totals 14 residues. CDR3 sequence (DNA): TGTGCCTGGAGTCTAGCGGTAACCTACAATGAGCAGTTCTTC. Encoded protein: CAWSLAVTYNEQFF.

The chain uses TRBV12-1 and TRBJ1-1; TRBD1, as called in the table, went unchecked against the DNA. TRBV12-1 is noted as a pseudogene. This CDR3 spans 16 amino acids. The CDR3 loop is CASSLGGQGGNTEAFF. CDR3 nucleotides: TGTGCCAGCAGCTTAGGGGGACAGGGCGGGAACACTGAAGCTTTCTTT.

This chain links TRBV4-1 with TRBJ1-4; a weak D match, TRBD1 (5 bases). The CDR3 consists of 15 residues. CDR1 and CDR2 (germline): MGHRA, YSYEKL. Trimming pared 1 base from V and 3 bases from J, leaving 9 bases between. The CDR3 DNA follows: TGCGCCAGCAGCCAAGGGCGGGACCCTAATGAAAAACTGTTTTTT. Its protein product is CASSQGRDPNEKLFF.

V is TRBV6-5 and J is TRBJ1-1, with D perhaps TRBD1 (5 bases). Trimming took 6 bases from V and 7 from J, leaving 15 bases between them. This CDR3 is built from 13 residues. CDR1 and CDR2 (germline): MNHEY, SVGAGI. This CDR3 is CASSHQGIYEAFF. The CDR3 DNA is TGTGCCAGCAGCCATCAGGGAATCTATGAAGCTTTCTTT.

The chain joins TRBV7-3 to TRBJ2-7; D remains ambiguous. In germline, CDR1 is SGHTA, CDR2 FQGTGA. V was cut by 5 bases and J by 1 base, with 9 bases left in between. This CDR3 is built from 13 residues. CDR3 nucleotide sequence: TGTGCCAGCAGCCAGATGCAGTCCTACGAGCAGTACTTC. It specifies CASSQMQSYEQYF.

V usage is TRBV11-2 and J usage is TRBJ2-1; weak D call: TRBD1 (6 bases). This CDR3 spans 16 amino acids. V dropped 5 bases and J dropped 3 bases, with 17 bases sitting between them. Germline V lookup: CDR1 SGHAT, CDR2 FQNNGV. The CDR3 region has the DNA TGTGCCAGCAGCCCAGGGGCACCGACTGGCTACAATGAGCAGTTCTTC. It codes for CASSPGAPTGYNEQFF.

The chain has TRBV6-5 and TRBJ2-1; 11 positions agree with TRBD1. This CDR3 comprises 15 residues. The J segment lost 9 bases and the V segment lost 6 bases, leaving 10 bases of the junction unmatched. CDR1 and CDR2 from the germline V gene are MNHEY and SVGAGI. CDR3 nucleotides: TGTGCCAGCAGAGCCGGGACAGGGGGTTTCAGTGAGCAGTTCTTC. Translation gives CASRAGTGGFSEQFF.

This CDR3 reads CASSSRDRSEQYF. CDR3 DNA: TGTGCCAGTAGTAGCCGGGACAGGTCGGAGCAGTACTTC. The chain is built from TRBV19 and TRBJ2-7, with 8 bases that match TRBD1. The CDR3 extends over 13 amino acids. Per germline, CDR1 LNHDA and CDR2 SQIVND (reference sequence). After removal of 4 bases from V and 7 bases from J, the junction contained 6 bases not matched to a gene.

This clone showed up just a few times. This chain links TRBV6-5 with TRBJ2-7; 10 positions match TRBD2. CDR3 length equals 15 residues. The V gene's germline CDR1 is MNHEY and CDR2 SVGAGI. J was trimmed by 5 bases and V by 6 bases; bases with no gene match: 10. The CDR3 DNA sequence: TGTGCCAGCAGATCTAGCGGGAGTGGCCGCAACGAGCAGTACTTC. Protein: CASRSSGSGRNEQYF.

The rearrangement links TRBV5-6 to TRBJ2-3, with TRBD1 matching 7 bases. V lost 0 bases to trimming and J lost 8 bases; unmatched junction nucleotides: 6. Germline CDR1 reads SGHDT; CDR2 reads YYEEEE. This CDR3 comprises 14 residues. The CDR3 loop reads CASSLAQTGATQYF. The CDR3 DNA reads TGTGCCAGCAGCTTGGCCCAAACAGGGGCTACGCAGTATTTT.